This T cell receptor beta chain was identified in a study of blood T cell repertoires in COVID-19. Study-level background: T cells, B-cell-depleted T cells, or PBMCs supplied cDNA or gDNA.

V was clipped by 3 bases and J by 11 bases; unmatched bases: 4. This CDR3 contains 11 residues. Germline CDR1 DFQATT, CDR2 SNEGSKA (reference sequence). Per the original data handling: Scientists estimated how many nucleated cells there were by amplifying reference gene primers. The repertoire was sequenced with immunoSEQ multiplex PCR; TCRdb's copy has only in-frame clones and lacks some. V and J calls and clone size are as listed in that table; D and trimming were resolved from the DNA. The profile shows some 120,000 clones, approximately 82% of them singletons. In its sample, this clone was seen a few times.

The sequence was obtained from a man older than 75 with active or convalescent COVID-19. The sequenced material came from peripheral blood. The chain uses TRBV20-1 and TRBJ1-1, with 9 bases aligning to TRBD1. The CDR3 region has the DNA TGCAGTGCTAGTTGGGACAGGGCCGCTTTCTTT. This codes for CSASWDRAAFF.